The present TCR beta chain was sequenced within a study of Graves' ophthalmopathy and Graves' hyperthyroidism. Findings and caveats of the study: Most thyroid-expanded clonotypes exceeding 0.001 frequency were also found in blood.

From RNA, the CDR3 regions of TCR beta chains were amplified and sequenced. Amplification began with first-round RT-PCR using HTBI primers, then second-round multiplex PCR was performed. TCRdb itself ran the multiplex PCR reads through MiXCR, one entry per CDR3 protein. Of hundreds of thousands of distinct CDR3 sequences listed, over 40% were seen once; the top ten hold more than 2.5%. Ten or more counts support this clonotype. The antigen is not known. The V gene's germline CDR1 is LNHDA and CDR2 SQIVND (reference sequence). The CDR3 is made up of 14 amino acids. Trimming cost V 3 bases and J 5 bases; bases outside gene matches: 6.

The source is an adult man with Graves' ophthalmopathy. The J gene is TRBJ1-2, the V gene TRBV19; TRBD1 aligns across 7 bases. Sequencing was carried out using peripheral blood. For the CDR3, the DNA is TGTGCCAGTAGTATCGCAAGACAGGGTTATGGCTACACCTTC. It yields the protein CASSIARQGYGYTF.